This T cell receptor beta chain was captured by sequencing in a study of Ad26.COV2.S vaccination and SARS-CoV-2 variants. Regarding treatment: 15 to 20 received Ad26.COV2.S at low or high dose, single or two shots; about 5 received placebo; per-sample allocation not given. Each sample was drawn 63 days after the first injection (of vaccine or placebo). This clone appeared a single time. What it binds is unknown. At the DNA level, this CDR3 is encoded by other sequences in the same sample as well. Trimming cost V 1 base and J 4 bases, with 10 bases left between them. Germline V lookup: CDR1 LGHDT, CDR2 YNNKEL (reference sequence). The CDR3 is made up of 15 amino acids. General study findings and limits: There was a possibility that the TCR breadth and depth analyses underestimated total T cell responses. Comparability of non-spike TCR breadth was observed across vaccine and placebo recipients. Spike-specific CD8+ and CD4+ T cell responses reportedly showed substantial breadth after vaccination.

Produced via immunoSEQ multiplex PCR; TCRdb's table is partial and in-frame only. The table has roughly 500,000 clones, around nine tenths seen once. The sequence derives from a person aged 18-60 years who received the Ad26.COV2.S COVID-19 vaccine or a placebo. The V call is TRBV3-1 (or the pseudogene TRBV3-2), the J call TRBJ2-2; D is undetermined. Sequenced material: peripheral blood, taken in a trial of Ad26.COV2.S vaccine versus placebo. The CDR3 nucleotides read TGTGCCAGCAGCCAAGGTCTCGCGGTCACCGGGGAGCTGTTTTTT. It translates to CASSQGLAVTGELFF.